The rows below give T cell receptor beta chains drawn from one sample of a study of blood T cell repertoires in COVID-19. The data were produced by immunoSEQ multiplex PCR, yet TCRdb's version contains in-frame clones alone and is incomplete. The sample has about 170,000 clones, around nine tenths seen once. The sample consisted of PBMCs or T cells enriched from blood (not recorded which). These receptors originate from a woman aged 18-29 years who had recovered from COVID-19. CDR3s include the opening cysteine and the closing phenylalanine or tryptophan. The order of the fields is D gene, J gene, V gene, clone size, CDR3 protein, CDR3 DNA. D genes are given only for firm matches. Size tells how often a clone was seen (once, few, many) or the class of an expanded clone, and some rows leave it out.

d_gene: -
j_gene: TRBJ1-6
v_gene: TRBV20-1
abundance: -
CDR3aa: CSASRSGWNSPLHF
CDR3nt: TGCAGTGCTAGTAGGTCAGGGTGGAATTCACCCCTCCACTTT

d_gene: -
j_gene: TRBJ1-3
v_gene: TRBV5-1
abundance: -
CDR3aa: CASSSRGLGNTIYF
CDR3nt: TGCGCCAGCAGCTCCCGCGGGCTTGGAAACACCATATATTTT

d_gene: TRBD1
j_gene: TRBJ2-5
v_gene: TRBV5-1
abundance: -
CDR3aa: CASSARTGLAETQYF
CDR3nt: TGCGCCAGCAGCGCCCGGACAGGGCTTGCGGAGACCCAGTACTTC

d_gene: -
j_gene: TRBJ2-7
v_gene: TRBV4-1
abundance: -
CDR3aa: CASSRTEGTYEQYF
CDR3nt: TGCGCCAGCAGCCGAACGGAGGGAACCTACGAGCAGTACTTC

d_gene: -
j_gene: TRBJ1-1
v_gene: TRBV6-5
abundance: -
CDR3aa: CASLKGRTEAFF
CDR3nt: TGTGCCAGCCTAAAGGGGCGTACTGAAGCTTTCTTT

d_gene: -
j_gene: TRBJ2-7
v_gene: TRBV27
abundance: once
CDR3aa: CASSFRGPLEQYF
CDR3nt: TGTGCCAGCAGTTTCCGAGGCCCCCTCGAGCAGTACTTC

d_gene: TRBD2
j_gene: TRBJ2-1
v_gene: TRBV6-4
abundance: -
CDR3aa: CASSERAGEANEQFF
CDR3nt: TGTGCCAGCAGTGAACGAGCGGGAGAGGCGAATGAGCAGTTCTTC

d_gene: -
j_gene: TRBJ2-1
v_gene: TRBV12-3/TRBV12-4
abundance: -
CDR3aa: CATATGAKQFF
CDR3nt: TGTGCCACGGCAACGGGAGCCAAACAGTTCTTC

d_gene: -
j_gene: TRBJ2-1
v_gene: TRBV19
abundance: once
CDR3aa: CASKAEGLNEQFF
CDR3nt: TGTGCCAGTAAAGCGGAGGGCCTTAATGAGCAGTTCTTC

d_gene: TRBD1
j_gene: TRBJ1-1
v_gene: TRBV2
abundance: -
CDR3aa: CASSRTGLDTEAFF
CDR3nt: TGTGCCAGCAGTCGGACAGGGCTAGACACTGAAGCTTTCTTT

d_gene: TRBD2
j_gene: TRBJ2-1
v_gene: TRBV5-1
abundance: -
CDR3aa: CASSPLAGGEQFF
CDR3nt: TGCGCCAGCAGCCCACTAGCGGGAGGGGAGCAGTTCTTC

d_gene: -
j_gene: TRBJ1-4
v_gene: TRBV28
abundance: -
CDR3aa: CASSYREPNEKLFF
CDR3nt: TGTGCCAGCAGTTACAGGGAACCTAATGAAAAACTGTTTTTT

d_gene: TRBD1
j_gene: TRBJ2-7
v_gene: TRBV7-8
abundance: once
CDR3aa: CASSLDRGHAYEQYF
CDR3nt: TGTGCCAGCAGCTTAGACAGGGGACATGCCTACGAGCAGTACTTC

d_gene: TRBD2
j_gene: TRBJ2-3
v_gene: TRBV13
abundance: -
CDR3aa: CASSPAGTTPTDTQYF
CDR3nt: TGTGCCAGCAGCCCCGCCGGGACTACCCCAACAGATACGCAGTATTTT

d_gene: -
j_gene: TRBJ2-7
v_gene: TRBV2
abundance: -
CDR3aa: CASSADGGGEQYF
CDR3nt: TGTGCCAGCAGCGCTGATGGGGGAGGCGAGCAGTACTTC

d_gene: TRBD2
j_gene: TRBJ2-3
v_gene: TRBV19
abundance: -
CDR3aa: CASSALPPSGRLTDTQYF
CDR3nt: TGTGCCAGTAGTGCCCTACCACCTAGCGGGAGGCTCACAGATACGCAGTATTTT

d_gene: TRBD2
j_gene: TRBJ2-5
v_gene: TRBV3-1/TRBV3-2
abundance: -
CDR3aa: CASSQDLAGGRETQYF
CDR3nt: TGTGCCAGCAGCCAAGATCTGGCGGGGGGTCGAGAGACCCAGTACTTC

d_gene: -
j_gene: TRBJ2-3
v_gene: TRBV25-1
abundance: -
CDR3aa: CASSPGQHLQSTDTQYF
CDR3nt: TGTGCCAGCAGTCCCGGACAGCATCTACAGTCCACAGATACGCAGTATTTT